This T cell receptor beta chain emerged from a study of blood T cell repertoires in COVID-19. Cohorts were determined from participant-reported clinical history. Using immunoSEQ multiplex PCR, the repertoire was profiled, and TCRdb retains in-frame clones only, with some absent. Among around 200,000 clones listed, about nine tenths were seen once. Germline CDR1 is ENHRY and CDR2 is SYGVKD. Unmatched junction bases numbered 9, after V lost 7 bases and J lost 5 bases. The CDR3 is made up of 15 amino acids. This chain joins TRBV10-3 and TRBJ2-2; 8 positions match TRBD2. The clonotype was recovered from a woman between 18 and 30 years old who had recovered from COVID-19. The sequenced material came from PBMCs or T cells enriched from blood (not recorded which). CDR3 region: CAIKTGTRITGELFF. CDR3 bases: TGTGCCATCAAAACCGGGACTAGGATTACCGGGGAGCTGTTTTTT.